This entry lists 13 T cell receptor beta chains sequenced from one sample in a study of CD8+CD57+ T cells in acquired aplastic anemia. Genomic DNA constituted the template upon which TCR beta VDJ and CDR3 profiling was performed. TCRdb itself ran the reads through MiXCR, one entry per CDR3 protein. The data contain about 210,000 distinct CDR3 sequences, around 32% of them seen just once; the ten biggest clones take up 0.9% to 1.2%. Material: sorted CD4+, CD8+, or CD8+CD57+ T cells (not recorded which) from PBMCs. The source is a human donor in good health, serving as a control.

About this clonotype: This may be a read error, as it is one base from a much larger clone. The chain joins TRBV20-1 to TRBJ2-7; D assignment may be TRBD1 or TRBD2 (5 bases each). CDR3 length: 14 residues. CDR1 and CDR2 from the germline V gene are DFQATT and SNEGSKA (reference sequence). The CDR3, as DNA: TGCAGTGCTGGAGATGCAGGGAGAACCTACGAGCAGTACTTC. Its protein product is CSAGDAGRTYEQYF.

This clonotype came up a few times. The rearrangement joins TRBV4-2 to TRBJ2-1, with TRBD2 matching over 9 bases. V gave up 3 bases and J gave up 4 bases; unmatched junction bases: 4. From germline, CDR1 is LGHNA and CDR2 YNFKEQ. The CDR3 has 15 amino acids. The CDR3 spells CASSHVLAGYNEQFF. DNA for the CDR3: TGTGCCAGCAGCCATGTACTAGCGGGTTACAATGAGCAGTTCTTC.

This clonotype was detected many times. The chain recombines TRBV19 with TRBJ1-1; D might be TRBD1 (5 bases). Deletions cut 7 bases from V and 11 bases from J, with 14 bases between. The CDR3 consists of 11 residues. Per the germline V gene, CDR1 is LNHDA and CDR2 is SQIVND (reference sequence). CDR3 sequence (DNA): TGTGCCAGTAACGTCCGGGGGTTGGCTTTCTTT. It translates to CASNVRGLAFF.

This clonotype was seen more than once but under ten times. This rearrangement joins TRBV3-1 to TRBJ2-2; 9 bases map to TRBD2. This CDR3 region has 17 residues. Germline V gives CDR1 LGHDT, CDR2 YNNKEL (reference sequence). V was clipped by 4 bases and J by 4 bases; unmatched bases: 10. This CDR3 is CASSRKAGGLFTGELFF. As DNA, the CDR3 is TGTGCCAGCAGCCGCAAAGCGGGGGGCCTCTTCACCGGGGAGCTGTTTTTT.

This clonotype showed up just a few times. V is TRBV25-1 and J is TRBJ2-7; 7 nucleotides agree with TRBD2. Germline lookup yields CDR1 MGHDK and CDR2 SYGVNS. The CDR3 is 21 amino acids. Losses at the gene ends were 5 bases for V and 1 base for J; bases not matched to a gene: 26. The CDR3 region is CASSYPLRRDYGAQESYEQYF. CDR3 in DNA: TGTGCCAGCAGTTACCCCCTCCGCAGGGACTATGGGGCCCAGGAGTCCTACGAGCAGTACTTC.

This clonotype occurred many times. The V and J genes are TRBV2 and TRBJ1-1, with 8 bases matching TRBD1. Germline CDR1 SNHLY, CDR2 FYNNEI. Trimming removed 10 bases from V and 4 bases from J; junction bases left unmatched: 20. This CDR3 region has 17 residues. The CDR3 reads CATRRRAGGVGATEAFF. The CDR3 region has the DNA TGTGCCACCCGGAGGAGGGCAGGGGGCGTGGGGGCCACTGAAGCTTTCTTT.

Worth noting for this clonotype: A read error may be the cause here, since a much bigger clone is one base away. This chain joins TRBV30 and TRBJ1-6, with D tentatively TRBD1 (5 bases). The CDR3 contains 14 residues. Per germline, CDR1 GTSNPN and CDR2 SVGIG (reference sequence). V lost 8 bases to trimming and J lost 9 bases, with 20 bases between them. This CDR3 reads CAGNGQGGSSPLHF. CDR3 bases: TGTGCCGGAAACGGGCAGGGTGGGAGTTCACCCCTCCACTTT.

This clonotype was recorded many times. The chain has TRBV20-1 and TRBJ1-2; 8 bases line up with TRBD1. The J segment lost 8 bases and the V segment lost 1 base, leaving 3 bases of the junction unmatched. The V gene's germline CDR1 is DFQATT and CDR2 SNEGSKA (reference sequence). The CDR3 runs 12 residues. The CDR3 DNA follows: TGCAGTGCTAGAGCGGCAGGGGGCGGCTACACCTTC. As protein: CSARAAGGGYTF.

There are many counts of this clonotype. The V call is TRBV10-1, the J call TRBJ2-2; D is ambiguous. CDR1 and CDR2 from the germline V gene are WNHNN and SYGVQD (reference sequence). This CDR3 contains 12 residues. With 8 bases removed from V and 4 bases from J, the gap between germline ends came to 8 bases. CDR3: CASSSSTGELFF. CDR3 in DNA: TGCGCCAGCTCTTCGAGCACCGGGGAGCTGTTTTTT.

This clonotype was seen many times. The chain joins TRBV7-8 to TRBJ2-7; 14 bases line up with TRBD2. Germline V gene sequence: CDR1 SGHVS, CDR2 FQNEAQ. The trim removed 1 base at V and 4 bases at J, leaving 3 bases unmatched. The CDR3 loop spans 16 amino acids. CDR3 nucleotide sequence: TGTGCCAGCAGCTTAGGACTAGCGGGAGGGGGATACGAGCAGTACTTC. Protein sequence: CASSLGLAGGGYEQYF.

This clonotype was recorded a few times. The chain uses TRBV5-4 and TRBJ2-7, with D tentatively TRBD1 (6 bases). The germline V gene has CDR1 SGHNT and CDR2 YYREEE (reference sequence). Trimming cost V 4 bases and J 9 bases, with 20 bases left between them. This CDR3 region has 14 residues. CDR3 nucleotide sequence: TGTGCCAGCAGCCGGACAGATATCTACGACGGGCAGTACTTC. Protein sequence: CASSRTDIYDGQYF.

This clonotype was seen repeatedly, ten times or more. The chain has TRBV5-1 and TRBJ1-6, with TRBD1 matching over 8 bases. Germline lookup yields CDR1 SGHRS and CDR2 YFSETQ. The CDR3 extends over 15 amino acids. V was clipped by 1 base and J by 6 bases; unmatched bases: 3. CDR3 residues: CASSLNGQGNSPLHF. For the CDR3, the DNA is TGCGCCAGCAGCTTGAATGGACAGGGTAATTCACCCCTCCACTTT.

The V gene is TRBV10-3, the J gene TRBJ2-2; 10 nucleotides match TRBD1. With 10 bases clipped from V and 3 bases from J, the junction kept 11 bases outside the gene matches. Germline V gene sequence: CDR1 ENHRY, CDR2 SYGVKD. The CDR3 consists of 16 residues. CDR3 residues: CASTGQGPPYTGELFF. CDR3 sequence (DNA): TGTGCCAGCACGGGACAGGGGCCACCGTACACCGGGGAGCTGTTTTTT.